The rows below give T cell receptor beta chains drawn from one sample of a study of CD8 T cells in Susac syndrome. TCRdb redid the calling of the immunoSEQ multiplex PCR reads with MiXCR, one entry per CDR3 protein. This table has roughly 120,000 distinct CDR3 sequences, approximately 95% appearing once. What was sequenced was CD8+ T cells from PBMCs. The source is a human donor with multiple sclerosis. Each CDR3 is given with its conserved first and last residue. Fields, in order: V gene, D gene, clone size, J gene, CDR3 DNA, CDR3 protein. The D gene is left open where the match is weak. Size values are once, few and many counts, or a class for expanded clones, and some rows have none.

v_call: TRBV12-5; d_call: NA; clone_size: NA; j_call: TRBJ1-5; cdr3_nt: TGTGCTAGTGCCTTGGGTGGGTATAGCAATCAGCCCCAGCATTTT; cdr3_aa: CASALGGYSNQPQHF
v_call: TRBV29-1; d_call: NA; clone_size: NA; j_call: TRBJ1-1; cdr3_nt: TGCAGCGTTCCCAGGCTTGCTGAAGCTTTCTTT; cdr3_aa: CSVPRLAEAFF
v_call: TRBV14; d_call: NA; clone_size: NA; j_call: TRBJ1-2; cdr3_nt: TGTGCCAGCAGCCAAGGGGGGCCGGGCTACACCTTC; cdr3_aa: CASSQGGPGYTF
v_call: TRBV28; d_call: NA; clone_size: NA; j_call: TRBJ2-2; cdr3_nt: TGTGCCAGCAGTTTCCGTGGGACCGGGGAGCTGTTTTTT; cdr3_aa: CASSFRGTGELFF
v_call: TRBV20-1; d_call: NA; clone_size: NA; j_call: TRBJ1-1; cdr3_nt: TGCAGTGCTAGTGCGAGACAGAACACTGAAGCTTTCTTT; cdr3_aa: CSASARQNTEAFF
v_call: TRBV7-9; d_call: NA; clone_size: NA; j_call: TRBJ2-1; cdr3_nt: TGTGCCAGCAGCTTCCCGGGGGACAATGAGCAGTTCTTC; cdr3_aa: CASSFPGDNEQFF
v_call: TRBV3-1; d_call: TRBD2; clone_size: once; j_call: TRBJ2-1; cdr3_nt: TGTGCCAGCAGCCAAACTAGCGGGAGGGCCTCACAGCTAGAGCAGTTCTTC; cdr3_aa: CASSQTSGRASQLEQFF
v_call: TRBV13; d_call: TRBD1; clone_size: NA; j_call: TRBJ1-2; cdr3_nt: TGTGCCAGCAGCTTAGAAGGGACAGGAGGCTACACCTTC; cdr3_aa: CASSLEGTGGYTF
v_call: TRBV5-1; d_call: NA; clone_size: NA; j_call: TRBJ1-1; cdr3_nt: TGCGCCAGCAGCTCGGAGCGGACCGGGAGAAACACTGAAGCTTTCTTT; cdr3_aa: CASSSERTGRNTEAFF
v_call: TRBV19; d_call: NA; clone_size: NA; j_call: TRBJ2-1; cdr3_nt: TGTGCCAGTAGTTGGGGGGCGCAGTCCTACAATGAGCAGTTCTTC; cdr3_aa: CASSWGAQSYNEQFF
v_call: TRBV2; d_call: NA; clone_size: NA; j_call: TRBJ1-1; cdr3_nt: TGTGCCAGCAGTGAACGTCAGGGGACGGCCACTGAAGCTTTCTTT; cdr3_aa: CASSERQGTATEAFF
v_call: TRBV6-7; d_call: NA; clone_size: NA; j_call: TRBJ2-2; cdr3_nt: TGTGCCCAATTCGAGGGTGCGGCCGGGGAGCTGTTTTTT; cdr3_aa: CAQFEGAAGELFF
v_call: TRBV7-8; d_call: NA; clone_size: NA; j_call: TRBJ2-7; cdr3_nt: TGTGCCAGCAGCATCGGGACGGCCTACGAGCAGTACTTC; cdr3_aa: CASSIGTAYEQYF
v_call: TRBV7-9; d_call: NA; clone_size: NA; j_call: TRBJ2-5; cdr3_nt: TGTGCCAGCAGCATACAAGAGACCCAGTACTTC; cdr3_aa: CASSIQETQYF
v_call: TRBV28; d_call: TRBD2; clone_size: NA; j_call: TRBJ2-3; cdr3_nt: TGTGCCAGCAGAGATCAGCGGGGCTCCCTGGATACGCAGTATTTT; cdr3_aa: CASRDQRGSLDTQYF
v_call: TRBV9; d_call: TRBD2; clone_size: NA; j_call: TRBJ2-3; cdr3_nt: TGTGCCAGCAGCGTAGAAGCGGGGGGGCCGGGAGATACGCAGTATTTT; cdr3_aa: CASSVEAGGPGDTQYF
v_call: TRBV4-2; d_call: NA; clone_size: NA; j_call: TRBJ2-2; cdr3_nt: TGTGCCAGCAGCCGCACAGGGTCCGGGGAGCTGTTTTTT; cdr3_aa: CASSRTGSGELFF
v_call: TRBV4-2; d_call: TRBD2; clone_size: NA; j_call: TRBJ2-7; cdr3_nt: TGTGCCAGCAGCCCCCGGGGAGCGGGGGGGCAGGACGAGCAGTACTTC; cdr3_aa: CASSPRGAGGQDEQYF
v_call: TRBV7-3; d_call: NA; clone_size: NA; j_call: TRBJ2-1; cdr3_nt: TGTGCCAGCAGCTTCGGTGTTAGCTCCTACAATGAGCAGTTCTTC; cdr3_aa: CASSFGVSSYNEQFF
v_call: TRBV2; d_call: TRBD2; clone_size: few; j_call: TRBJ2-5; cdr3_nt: TGTGCCAGCAGTAGACTAGCGGGAGAGACCCAGTACTTC; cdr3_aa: CASSRLAGETQYF
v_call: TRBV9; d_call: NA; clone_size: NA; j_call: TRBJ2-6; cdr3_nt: TGTGCCAGCAGCGTAGGATCGACGTTAACGCGCTCTGGGGCCAACGTCCTGACTTTC; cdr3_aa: CASSVGSTLTRSGANVLTF
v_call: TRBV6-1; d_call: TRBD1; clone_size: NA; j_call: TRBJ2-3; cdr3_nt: TGTGCCAGCAGCCCCACCAGGGGGCAGGCATTCTCAGATACGCAGTATTTT; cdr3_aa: CASSPTRGQAFSDTQYF
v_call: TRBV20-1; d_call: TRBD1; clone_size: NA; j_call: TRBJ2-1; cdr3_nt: TGCAGTGCTAGAAACAGGGGGATGCCCTACAATGAGCAGTTCTTC; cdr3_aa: CSARNRGMPYNEQFF
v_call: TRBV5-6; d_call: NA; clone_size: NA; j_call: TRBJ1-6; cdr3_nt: TGTGCCAGCAGCTTGGGCAGGGCTCGGGGTTCACCCCTCCACTTT; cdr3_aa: CASSLGRARGSPLHF
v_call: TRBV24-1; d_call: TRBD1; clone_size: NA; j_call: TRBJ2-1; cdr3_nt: TGTGCCACCCAGGACAGGGGGCGGCTAAGCTCCTACAATGAGCAGTTCTTC; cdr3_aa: CATQDRGRLSSYNEQFF
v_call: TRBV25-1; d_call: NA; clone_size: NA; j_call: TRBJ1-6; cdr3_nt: TGTGCCAGCAGTGCCTCCCTATACTCACCCCTCCACTTT; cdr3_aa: CASSASLYSPLHF
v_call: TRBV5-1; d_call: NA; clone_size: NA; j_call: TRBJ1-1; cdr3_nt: NA; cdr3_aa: CASILGMGNTEAFF
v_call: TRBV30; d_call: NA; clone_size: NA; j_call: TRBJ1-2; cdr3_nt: TGTGCCTGGAGTGATGGCGGGGGCTACTATGGCTACACCTTC; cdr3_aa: CAWSDGGGYYGYTF
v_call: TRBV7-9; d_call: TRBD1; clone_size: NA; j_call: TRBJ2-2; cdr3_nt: TGTGCCAGTGCGACAGGGTACACCGGGGAGCTGTTTTTT; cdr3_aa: CASATGYTGELFF
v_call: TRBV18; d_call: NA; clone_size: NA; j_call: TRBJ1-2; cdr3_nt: TGTGCCAGCTCACCGGAGAGCCCCTATGGCTACACCTTC; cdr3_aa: CASSPESPYGYTF
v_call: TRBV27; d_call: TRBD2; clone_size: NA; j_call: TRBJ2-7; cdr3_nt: TGTGCCAGCAGTTTGGGAGGGACCGAGCAGTACTTC; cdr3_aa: CASSLGGTEQYF
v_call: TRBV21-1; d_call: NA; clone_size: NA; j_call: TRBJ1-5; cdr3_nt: TGTGCCAGCATCAAGCTTCAGGGGGGACATCAGCCCCAGCATTTT; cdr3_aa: CASIKLQGGHQPQHF
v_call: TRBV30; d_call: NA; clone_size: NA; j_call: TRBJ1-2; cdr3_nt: TGTGCCTGGAGCCAGGGGATCGGCTATGGCTACACCTTC; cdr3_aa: CAWSQGIGYGYTF
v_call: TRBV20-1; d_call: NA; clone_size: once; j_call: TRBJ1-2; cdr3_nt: TGCAGTGCTAGAGGGGGGGATGGGCCTTATGGCTACACCTTC; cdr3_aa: CSARGGDGPYGYTF
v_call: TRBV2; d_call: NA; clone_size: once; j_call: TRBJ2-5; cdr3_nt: TGTGCCAGCAGTGAAGAACTAGGAGAGACCCAGTACTTC; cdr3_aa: CASSEELGETQYF
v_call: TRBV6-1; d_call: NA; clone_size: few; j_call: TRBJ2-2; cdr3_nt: TGTGCCAGCAGCTCGAGACAGCGGAACACCGGGGAGCTGTTTTTT; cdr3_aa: CASSSRQRNTGELFF
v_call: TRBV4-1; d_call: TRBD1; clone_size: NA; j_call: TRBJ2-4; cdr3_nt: TGCGCCAGCAGCCAAGAGGGCCCTTGGACAGGGGACGCCAAAAACATTCAGTACTTC; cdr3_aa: CASSQEGPWTGDAKNIQYF
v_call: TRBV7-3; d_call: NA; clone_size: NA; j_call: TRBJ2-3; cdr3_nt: TGTGCCAGCAGCTCCCATGGGCGACAGTCACGACGCACAGATACGCAGTATTTT; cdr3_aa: CASSSHGRQSRRTDTQYF
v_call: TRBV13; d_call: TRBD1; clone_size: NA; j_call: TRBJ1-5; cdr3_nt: TGTGCCAGCAGCCAGGGGGTTGGGAATCAGCCCCAGCATTTT; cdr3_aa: CASSQGVGNQPQHF
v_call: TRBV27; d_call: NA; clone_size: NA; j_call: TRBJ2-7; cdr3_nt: TGTGCCAGCAGGACAGGTTCCTACGAGCAGTACTTC; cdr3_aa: CASRTGSYEQYF
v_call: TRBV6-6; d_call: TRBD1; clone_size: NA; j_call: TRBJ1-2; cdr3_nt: TGTGCCAGCAGGCAGGGGGGAGGTGGCTACACCTTC; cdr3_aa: CASRQGGGGYTF
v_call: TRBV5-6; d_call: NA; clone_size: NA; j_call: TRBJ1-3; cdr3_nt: TGTGCCAGCAGTCGTGCCGGTTCTGGAAACACCATATATTTT; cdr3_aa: CASSRAGSGNTIYF
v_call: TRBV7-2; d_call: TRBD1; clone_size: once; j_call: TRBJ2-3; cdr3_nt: TGTGCCAGCAGCTCCGATCCTACAGGGGAAGGCACAGATACGCAGTATTTT; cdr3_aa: CASSSDPTGEGTDTQYF
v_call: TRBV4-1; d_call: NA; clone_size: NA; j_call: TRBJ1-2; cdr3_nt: TGCGCCAGCTCCTGGATATTTGTGGGCTATGGCTACACCTTC; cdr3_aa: CASSWIFVGYGYTF
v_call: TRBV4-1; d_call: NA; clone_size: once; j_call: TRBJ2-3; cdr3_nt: TGCGCCAGCAGCCAAGACTTCGCAGATACGCAGTATTTT; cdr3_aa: CASSQDFADTQYF
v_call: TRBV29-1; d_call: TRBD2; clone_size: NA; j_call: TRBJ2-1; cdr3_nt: TGCAGCGTTGAAGGACTAGCGGGAGGGATAAGCTCCTACAATGAGCAGTTCTTC; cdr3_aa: CSVEGLAGGISSYNEQFF
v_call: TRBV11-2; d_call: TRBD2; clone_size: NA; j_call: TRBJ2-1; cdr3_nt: TGTGCCACCGGGGGGGCCTACAATGAGCAGTTCTTC; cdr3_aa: CATGGAYNEQFF
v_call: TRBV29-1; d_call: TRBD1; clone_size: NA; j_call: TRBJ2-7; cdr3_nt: TGCAGCGTCGCCGGGGGCAGGGACAGGGGAGTATCTTCCCTCTACGAGCAGTACTTC; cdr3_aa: CSVAGGRDRGVSSLYEQYF
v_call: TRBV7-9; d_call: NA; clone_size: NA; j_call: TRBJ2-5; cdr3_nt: TGTGCCAGCAGAACTGGGGGGGAGACCCAGTACTTC; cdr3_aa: CASRTGGETQYF
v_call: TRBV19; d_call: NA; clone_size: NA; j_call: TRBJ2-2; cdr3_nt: TGTGCCAGTAGGTACACCGGGGAGCTGTTTTTT; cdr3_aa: CASRYTGELFF
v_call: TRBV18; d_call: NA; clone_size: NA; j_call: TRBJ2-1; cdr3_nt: TGTGCCAGCTCACCCAGTACAGGGTTGAGCTCCTACAATGAGCAGTTCTTC; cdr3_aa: CASSPSTGLSSYNEQFF
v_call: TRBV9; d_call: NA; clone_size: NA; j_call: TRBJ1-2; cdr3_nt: TGTGCCAGCCGAGATTCAGGGTTCTATGGCTACACCTTC; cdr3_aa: CASRDSGFYGYTF
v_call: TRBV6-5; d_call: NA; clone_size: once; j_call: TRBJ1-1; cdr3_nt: TGTGCCAGCAGTTACGGCCCGACCTTCGAGGGGACTGAAGCTTTCTTT; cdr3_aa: CASSYGPTFEGTEAFF
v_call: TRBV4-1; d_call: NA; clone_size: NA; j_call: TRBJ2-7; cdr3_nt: TGCGCCAGCAGCCAACTCGGGACGGGAGTATACGAGCAGTACTTC; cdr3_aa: CASSQLGTGVYEQYF
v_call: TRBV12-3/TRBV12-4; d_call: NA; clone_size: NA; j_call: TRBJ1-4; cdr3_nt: TGTGCCAGCAGTCCACCGGTGGGAGGTCCACGGGCCGAAAAACTGTTTTTT; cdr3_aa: CASSPPVGGPRAEKLFF
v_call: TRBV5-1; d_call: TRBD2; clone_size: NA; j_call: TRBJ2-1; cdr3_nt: TGCGCCAGCAGCTTCCGGCTAGCGGGCAATGAGCAGTTCTTC; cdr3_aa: CASSFRLAGNEQFF
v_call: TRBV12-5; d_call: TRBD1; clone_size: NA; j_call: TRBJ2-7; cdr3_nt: TGTGCTAGTGGGCAAAAGGGACAGGCCTACGAGCAGTACTTC; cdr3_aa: CASGQKGQAYEQYF